The 6 T cell receptor beta chains below all came from one sample that was sequenced in a study of cytomegalovirus exposure and HLA in healthy donors. The primer mix had 60 Vbeta and 13 Jbeta primers. The data were produced by immunoSEQ multiplex PCR, yet TCRdb's version contains in-frame clones alone and is incomplete. The sample has about 55,000 clones, around three fifths seen once. Sequencing was performed on PBMCs. These receptors were collected from a human donor in good health.

The chain is built from TRBV5-4 and TRBJ2-5; D is ambiguous. The V gene's germline CDR1 is SGHNT and CDR2 YYREEE (reference sequence). V lost 0 bases to trimming and J lost 2 bases, with 5 bases between them. The CDR3 runs 13 residues. The CDR3 DNA follows: TGTGCCAGCAGCTTGGAAGCTCAAGAGACCCAGTACTTC. It translates to CASSLEAQETQYF.

The chain is built from TRBV5-4 and TRBJ2-5; no definite D call. CDR3 size: 13 residues. The germline V gene has CDR1 SGHNT and CDR2 YYREEE (reference sequence). V lost 4 bases to trimming and J lost 2 bases, with 9 bases between them. CDR3 sequence reads: CASSTDTQETQYF. CDR3 bases: TGTGCCAGCAGCACAGACACGCAAGAGACCCAGTACTTC.

The chain joins TRBV7-9 to TRBJ2-2; D is unresolved. The CDR3 sequence is 15 residues long. V gave up 0 bases and J gave up 4 bases, with 9 bases separating them. The germline V gene encodes CDR1 SEHNR and CDR2 FQNEAQ (reference sequence). The CDR3 DNA is TGTGCCAGCAGCTTAGCGGCATTCCCCACCGGGGAGCTGTTTTTT. The encoded protein is CASSLAAFPTGELFF.

The gene calls are TRBV5-4 and TRBJ2-6; a weak D match, TRBD2 (5 bases). Per germline, CDR1 SGHNT and CDR2 YYREEE (reference sequence). Trimming stripped 5 bases from V and 4 bases from J, with 7 bases between. This CDR3 is 13 amino acids long. The CDR3 loop is CASSPGGANVLTF. The CDR3 bases are TGTGCCAGCAGTCCGGGGGGGGCCAACGTCCTGACTTTC.

This clone was detected once. A read error may produce the germline difference seen at one junction end. The V and J genes are TRBV30 and TRBJ2-1; 12 bases match TRBD1. This CDR3 comprises 16 residues. CDR1 and CDR2 (germline): GTSNPN, SVGIG (reference sequence). CDR3 loop: CAWSPKPGQGAREQLF. CDR3 sequence (DNA): TGTGCCTGGAGTCCAAAACCGGGACAGGGGGCGCGGGAGCAGCTCTTC.

This clone has a handful of counts. The genes are TRBV20-1 and TRBJ2-7; tentative D call: TRBD2 (5 bases). V dropped 6 bases and J dropped 3 bases, with 9 bases sitting between them. CDR1 is DFQATT and CDR2 is SNEGSKA in the germline V gene (reference sequence). This CDR3 comprises 11 residues. The CDR3 is CSAPTSYEQYF. The CDR3 bases are TGCAGTGCCCCCACTAGCTACGAGCAGTACTTC.